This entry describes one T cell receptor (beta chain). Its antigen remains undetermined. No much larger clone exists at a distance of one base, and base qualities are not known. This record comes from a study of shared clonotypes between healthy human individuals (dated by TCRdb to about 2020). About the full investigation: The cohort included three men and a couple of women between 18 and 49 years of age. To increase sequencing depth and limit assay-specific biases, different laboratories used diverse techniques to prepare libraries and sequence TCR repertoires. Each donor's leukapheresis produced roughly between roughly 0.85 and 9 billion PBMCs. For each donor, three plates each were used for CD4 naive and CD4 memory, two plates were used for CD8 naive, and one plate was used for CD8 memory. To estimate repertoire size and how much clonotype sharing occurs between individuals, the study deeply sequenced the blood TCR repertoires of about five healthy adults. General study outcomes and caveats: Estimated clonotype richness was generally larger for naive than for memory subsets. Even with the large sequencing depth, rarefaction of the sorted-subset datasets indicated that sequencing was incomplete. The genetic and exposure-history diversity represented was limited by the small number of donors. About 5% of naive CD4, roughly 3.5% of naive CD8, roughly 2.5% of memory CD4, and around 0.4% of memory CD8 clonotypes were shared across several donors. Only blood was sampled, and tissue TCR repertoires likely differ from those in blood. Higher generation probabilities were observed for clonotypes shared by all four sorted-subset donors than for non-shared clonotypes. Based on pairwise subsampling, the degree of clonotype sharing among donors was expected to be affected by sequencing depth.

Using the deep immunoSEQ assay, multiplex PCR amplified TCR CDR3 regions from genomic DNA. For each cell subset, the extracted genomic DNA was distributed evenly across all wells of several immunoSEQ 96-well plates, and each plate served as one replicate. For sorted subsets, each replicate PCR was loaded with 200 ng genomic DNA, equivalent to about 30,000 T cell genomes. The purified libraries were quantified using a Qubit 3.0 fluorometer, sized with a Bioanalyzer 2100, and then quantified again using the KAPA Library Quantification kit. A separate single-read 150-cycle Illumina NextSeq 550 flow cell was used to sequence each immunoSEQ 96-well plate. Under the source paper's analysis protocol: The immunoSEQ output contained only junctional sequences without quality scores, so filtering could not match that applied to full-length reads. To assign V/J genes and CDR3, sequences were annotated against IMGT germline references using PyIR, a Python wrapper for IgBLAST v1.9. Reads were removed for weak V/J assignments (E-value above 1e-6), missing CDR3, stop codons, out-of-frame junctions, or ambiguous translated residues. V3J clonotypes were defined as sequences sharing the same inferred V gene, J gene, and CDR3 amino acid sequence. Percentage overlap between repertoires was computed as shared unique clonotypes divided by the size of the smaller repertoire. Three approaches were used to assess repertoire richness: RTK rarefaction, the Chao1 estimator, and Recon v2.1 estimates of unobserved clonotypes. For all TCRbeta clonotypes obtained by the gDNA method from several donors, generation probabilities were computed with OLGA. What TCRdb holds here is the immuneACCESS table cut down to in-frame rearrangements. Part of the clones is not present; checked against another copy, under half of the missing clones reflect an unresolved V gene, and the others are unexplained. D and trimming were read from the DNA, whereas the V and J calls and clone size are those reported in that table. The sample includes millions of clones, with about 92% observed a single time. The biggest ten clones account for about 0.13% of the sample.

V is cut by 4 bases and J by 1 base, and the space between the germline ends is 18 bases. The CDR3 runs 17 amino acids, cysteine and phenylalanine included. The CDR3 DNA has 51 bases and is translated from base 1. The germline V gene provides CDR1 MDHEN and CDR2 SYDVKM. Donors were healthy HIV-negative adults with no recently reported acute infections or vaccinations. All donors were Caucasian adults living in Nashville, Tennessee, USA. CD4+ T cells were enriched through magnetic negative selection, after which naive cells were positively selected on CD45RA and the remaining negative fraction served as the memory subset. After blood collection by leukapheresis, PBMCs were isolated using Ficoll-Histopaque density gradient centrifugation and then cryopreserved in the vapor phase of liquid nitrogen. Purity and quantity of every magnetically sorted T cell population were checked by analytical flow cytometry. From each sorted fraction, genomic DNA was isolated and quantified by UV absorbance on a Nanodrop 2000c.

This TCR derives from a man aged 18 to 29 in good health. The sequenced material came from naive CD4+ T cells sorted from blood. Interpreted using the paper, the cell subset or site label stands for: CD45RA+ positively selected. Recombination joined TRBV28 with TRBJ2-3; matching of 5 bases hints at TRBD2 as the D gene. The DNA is TGTGCCAGCAGTTCATACACCGGGAATCCGGGCACAGATACGCAGTATTTT. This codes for CASSSYTGNPGTDTQYF.